The entry below describes one T cell receptor beta chain. The data stem from a study of blood T cell repertoires in COVID-19. Assay: immunoSEQ multiplex PCR; the TCRdb copy retains only in-frame clones and omits some. Here the sample spans 250,000 or so clones, 70% to 90% being singletons. The CDR3 extends over 15 amino acids. With 0 bases clipped from V and 3 bases from J, the junction kept 4 bases outside the gene matches. The germline gives CDR1 SGHTA, CDR2 FQGNSA. The chain is built from TRBV7-2 and TRBJ2-7, with 8 nucleotides matching TRBD2. Material for sequencing was PBMCs or T cells enriched from blood (not recorded which). The clonotype was recovered from a man aged 25-45 years who had recovered from COVID-19. For the CDR3, the DNA is TGTGCCAGCAGCTTAGCCCACGGGGGGGGCTACGAGCAGTACTTC. This translates into CASSLAHGGGYEQYF.